These 4 T cell receptor beta chains came from one sample sequenced in a study of Ad26.COV2.S vaccination and SARS-CoV-2 variants. The data were produced by immunoSEQ multiplex PCR, yet TCRdb's version contains in-frame clones alone and is incomplete. The data contain approximately 450,000 clones, 90% of them singletons. The treatment: roughly 18 received Ad26.COV2.S at low or high dose, single or two shots; about five received placebo; per-sample allocation not given. On day 63 after the first injection, vaccine and placebo recipients gave samples. This material consisted of peripheral blood, taken in a trial of Ad26.COV2.S vaccine versus placebo. The source of these receptors is a person aged 18 to 65 who received the Ad26.COV2.S COVID-19 vaccine or a placebo.

The rearrangement joins TRBV19 to TRBJ1-2; D gene uncertain. Between the trimmed V and J ends, which lost 9 bases and 4 bases, there was a span of 15 bases. The germline gives CDR1 LNHDA, CDR2 SQIVND (reference sequence). CDR3 length: 13 amino acids. CDR3 protein: CASGTLLAYGYTF. The CDR3 DNA sequence: TGTGCCAGCGGCACCCTTTTGGCCTATGGCTACACCTTC.

This chain joins TRBV5-3 and TRBJ2-1; 8 bases line up with TRBD2. TRBV5-3 is treated as an ORF (open reading frame) with a function not yet certain. The J segment lost 0 bases and the V segment lost 7 bases, leaving 9 bases of the junction unmatched. This CDR3 region has 16 residues. In DNA, the CDR3 is TGTGCCAGAGGGAAACCGGGACTAGGCTCCTACAATGAGCAGTTCTTC. Encoded protein: CARGKPGLGSYNEQFF.

The chain couples TRBV4-1 to TRBJ2-7; tentative D call: TRBD2 (6 bases). Germline V gives CDR1 MGHRA, CDR2 YSYEKL. The germline V and J ends were trimmed by 0 bases and 2 bases, with 23 bases remaining between them. The CDR3 sequence is 19 residues long. The DNA of the CDR3 is TGCGCCAGCAGCCAAGAAGTCGGGTTCGGGGCGGGATCAACCTACGAGCAGTACTTC. Protein sequence: CASSQEVGFGAGSTYEQYF.

The rearrangement uses TRBV6-5 and TRBJ2-6, with 7 bases aligning to TRBD1. Unmatched junction bases numbered 4, after V lost 6 bases and J lost 2 bases. Germline V CDR1 and CDR2: MNHEY, SVGAGI. This CDR3 is 15 amino acids long. In nucleotides, the CDR3 is TGTGCCAGCAGCAGTACAGGGGCTGGGGCCAACGTCCTGACTTTC. Translated: CASSSTGAGANVLTF.